This T cell receptor beta chain was captured in a study of tumor-infiltrating lymphocytes in primary liver carcinoma. The overall study: Men and women, 30 to 69 years of age, made up the patients. Regardless of tissue type, samples showed similar yields of roughly 3.5 to 7.5 million productive TCRbeta reads. T1-T3 N0M0 was the stage of the tumors, which were 4.2 to 10 cm across. Broader study findings: Tumor region pairs overlapped more than did tumor-adjacent and tumor-blood pairs.

The researchers obtained blood RNA from unsorted whole blood and also extracted germline DNA. This clonotype was observed many times. Its antigen is unknown. CDR1 is SGHNT and CDR2 is YYREEE in the germline V gene (reference sequence). The V end lost 0 bases, the J end lost 6 bases, and 4 bases lay between the germline ends. The CDR3 spans 11 residues. With a constant-region primer, TCR beta cDNA was made from roughly 500 ng of total RNA. Each TCR beta library was derived from three nested multiplex PCR rounds that employed slightly modified ARM-PCR. With TRBV1-TRBV30 forward primers and a C-beta reverse primer, the first two PCR rounds were run for around 10 cycles each. TCRdb redid the calling of the multiplex PCR reads with MiXCR, one entry per CDR3 protein. The data contain a few hundred thousand distinct CDR3 sequences, 50% to 60% of them singletons.

The chain is built from TRBV5-4 and TRBJ2-7; no reliable D call. The sequence came from a woman aged 25 to 45 with primary liver carcinoma and hepatitis B virus infection. The material sequenced was peripheral blood. CDR3 residues: CASSLGREQYF. DNA for the CDR3: TGTGCCAGCAGCTTGGGGCGCGAGCAGTACTTC. Drawing the rest from reference TRBV5-4 and TRBJ2-7, the complete variable domain is ETGVTQSPTHLIKTRGQQVTLRCSSQSGHNTVSWYQQALGQGPQFIFQYYREEENGRGNFPPRFSGLQFPNYSSELNVNALELDDSALYLCASSLGREQYFGPGTRLTVT.